This entry lists 7 T cell receptor beta chains sequenced from one sample in a study of Ad26.COV2.S vaccination and SARS-CoV-2 variants. The data were produced by immunoSEQ multiplex PCR, yet TCRdb's version contains in-frame clones alone and is incomplete. This table holds about 350,000 clones, about 89% found once. Treatment in this sample: about 20 received Ad26.COV2.S at low or high dose, single or two shots; several received placebo; per-sample allocation not given. Samples came from day 63 after the first vaccine or placebo injection. Here the sequenced sample was peripheral blood, taken in a trial of Ad26.COV2.S vaccine versus placebo. The receptors stem from a person aged 18 to 65 who received the Ad26.COV2.S COVID-19 vaccine or a placebo.

The chain recombines TRBV10-3 with TRBJ1-1; no reliable D call. The CDR3 covers 13 residues. The germline V and J ends were trimmed by 4 bases and 1 base, with 7 bases remaining between them. Germline-derived CDR1 and CDR2 are ENHRY and SYGVKD. CDR3 nucleotide sequence: TGTGCCATCAGTGCCCAACAGAACACTGAAGCTTTCTTT. Protein: CAISAQQNTEAFF.

As DNA, the CDR3 is TGTGCCAGCAGCTTGGAGACAGGGTGGAATGAGCAGTTCTTC. Encoded protein: CASSLETGWNEQFF. The rearrangement links TRBV5-6 to TRBJ2-1; the match to TRBD1 covers 7 bases. This CDR3 is 14 amino acids long. Germline V gene sequence: CDR1 SGHDT, CDR2 YYEEEE. V lost 0 bases and J lost 7; bases outside the gene matches: 4.

The chain combines TRBV6-5 with TRBJ2-7, with 15 bases lining up with TRBD2. The CDR3 has 15 residues. V lost 8 bases and J lost 3; bases outside the gene matches: 5. Germline V lookup: CDR1 MNHEY, CDR2 SVGAGI. The CDR3 protein is CASLPGLAGGYEQYF. The CDR3 coding sequence is TGTGCCAGCCTACCGGGACTAGCGGGGGGCTACGAGCAGTACTTC.

This clone was detected once. The chain uses TRBV28 and TRBJ1-3, with 10 bases that match TRBD1. The CDR3 consists of 14 residues. Germline loops: CDR1 MDHEN, CDR2 SYDVKM. The V and J ends lost 9 bases and 2 bases, in that order; junction bases with no gene match: 4. This CDR3 reads CASGQGVPGNTIYF. As DNA, the CDR3 is TGTGCCAGTGGACAGGGGGTACCTGGAAACACCATATATTTT.

The chain employs TRBV19 and TRBJ2-5; D is possibly TRBD1 (6 bases). The CDR3 sequence is 15 residues long. V was shortened by 3 bases and J by 5 bases, with 16 bases between the two germline ends. Germline CDR1 is LNHDA and CDR2 is SQIVND (reference sequence). The CDR3 here is CASSIGAGVGETQYF. In nucleotides, the CDR3 is TGTGCCAGTAGTATCGGGGCAGGGGTCGGGGAGACCCAGTACTTC.

This chain joins TRBV7-8 and TRBJ2-3, with D perhaps TRBD2 (6 bases). CDR1 is SGHVS, CDR2 FQNEAQ, per germline. CDR3 length equals 13 residues. The germline V and J ends were trimmed by 3 bases and 6 bases, with 10 bases remaining between them. The CDR3 sequence is CASSFPGVDTQYF. CDR3 bases: TGTGCCAGCAGCTTCCCGGGGGTTGATACGCAGTATTTT. Full variable domain (rest looked up from reference TRBV7-8 and TRBJ2-3): GAGVSQSPRYKVAKRGQDVALRCDPISGHVSLFWYQQALGQGPEFLTYFQNEAQLDKSGLPSDRFFAERPEGSVSTLKIQRTQQEDSAVYLCASSFPGVDTQYFGPGTRLTVL.

Here the CDR3 reads CASIHSGTFSNYGYTF. Written as DNA, the CDR3 is TGTGCCAGCATCCATTCCGGGACCTTCTCTAACTATGGCTACACCTTC. The chain joins TRBV5-6 to TRBJ1-2, with D possibly matching TRBD1 (5 bases). The ends were cut back, 6 bases at V and 0 bases at J, with 18 bases in the middle. The germline gives CDR1 SGHDT, CDR2 YYEEEE. The CDR3 has 16 residues.